This T cell receptor (beta chain) was recorded in a study of human T cells and chemical hapten exposure. Noted time point: patch test 1, 2 weeks after DPC sensitization. Noted treatment: therapeutic diphenylcyclopropenone sensitization with weekly scalp DPC. TCRdb reprocessed the RACE reads via MiXCR and lists one record per CDR3 protein. Altogether roughly 200,000 distinct CDR3 sequences are present, approximately 20% being singletons, with the ten largest covering under 8.5%. The CDR3 is 14 amino acids. The chain is built from TRBV21-1 and TRBJ2-7; the table's TRBD2 call for D was not verified on the DNA. TRBV21-1 represents a pseudogene. This clonotype was sampled from a woman in her fifties or sixties with alopecia areata. Some clones in this sample may be carry-over from other donors' samples. Source: whole blood, taken in connection with sensitization to the hapten diphenylcyclopropenone (DPC). This CDR3 reads CAGPGVAGIYEQYF. In DNA form, the CDR3 reads TGTGCCGGCCCGGGGGTAGCGGGGATCTACGAGCAGTACTTC.